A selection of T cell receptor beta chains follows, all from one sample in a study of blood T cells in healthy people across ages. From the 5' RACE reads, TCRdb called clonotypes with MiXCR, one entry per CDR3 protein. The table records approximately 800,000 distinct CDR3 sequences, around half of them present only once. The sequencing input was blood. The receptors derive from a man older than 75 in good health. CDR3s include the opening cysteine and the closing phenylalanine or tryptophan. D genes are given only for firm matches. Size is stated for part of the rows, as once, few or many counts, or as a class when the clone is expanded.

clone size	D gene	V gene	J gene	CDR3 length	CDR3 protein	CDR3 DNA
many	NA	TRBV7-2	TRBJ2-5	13	CASSWEVKETQYF	TGTGCCAGCAGCTGGGAAGTTAAAGAGACCCAGTACTTC
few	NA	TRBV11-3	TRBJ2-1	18	CASSPETGTAGDSNEQFF	TGTGCCAGCAGCCCGGAAACAGGGACGGCGGGAGATAGCAATGAGCAGTTCTTC
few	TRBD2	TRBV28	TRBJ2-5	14	CASSLQAGSETQYF	TGTGCCAGCAGTTTGCAAGCGGGGAGTGAGACCCAGTACTTC
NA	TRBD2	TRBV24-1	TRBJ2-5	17	CATSEPGLAARGETQYF	TGTGCCACCAGTGAGCCCGGACTAGCGGCACGGGGGGAGACCCAGTACTTC
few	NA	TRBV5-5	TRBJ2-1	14	CASSLTSLGYEQFF	TGTGCCAGCAGCTTGACTAGCTTGGGATATGAGCAGTTCTTC
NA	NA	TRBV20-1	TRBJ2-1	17	CSAISGGAHTKYNEQFF	TGCAGTGCCATCAGTGGGGGGGCCCACACAAAATACAATGAGCAGTTCTTC
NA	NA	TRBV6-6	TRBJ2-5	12	CASSYSGKTQYF	TGTGCCAGCAGTTACTCCGGGAAGACCCAGTACTTC
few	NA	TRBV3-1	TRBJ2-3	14	CASKGGMDTDTQYF	TGTGCCAGCAAGGGGGGAATGGACACAGATACGCAGTATTTT
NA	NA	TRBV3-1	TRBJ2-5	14	CASSQSIVRETQYF	TGTGCCAGCAGCCAATCGATAGTAAGAGAGACCCAGTACTTC
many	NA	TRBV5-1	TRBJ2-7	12	CASRQDSYEQYF	TGCGCCAGCAGACAGGATTCCTACGAGCAGTACTTC
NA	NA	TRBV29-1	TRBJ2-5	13	CSAVMGLGETQYF	TGCAGCGCCGTGATGGGGTTGGGAGAGACCCAGTACTTC
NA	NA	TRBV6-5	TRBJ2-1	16	CASSYRGVTSYNEQFF	TGTGCCAGCAGTTACCGTGGGGTAACGTCCTACAATGAGCAGTTCTTC
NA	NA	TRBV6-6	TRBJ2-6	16	CASSYFAGAGANVLTF	TGTGCCAGCAGTTACTTCGCTGGGGCTGGGGCCAACGTCCTGACTTTC
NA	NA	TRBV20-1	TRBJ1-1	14	CSASRGMANTEAFF	TGCAGTGCTAGTCGGGGCATGGCGAACACTGAAGCTTTCTTT
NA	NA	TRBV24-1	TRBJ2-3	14	CATSDLLSGGTQYF	TGTGCCACCAGTGATTTACTTAGCGGTGGTACGCAGTATTTT